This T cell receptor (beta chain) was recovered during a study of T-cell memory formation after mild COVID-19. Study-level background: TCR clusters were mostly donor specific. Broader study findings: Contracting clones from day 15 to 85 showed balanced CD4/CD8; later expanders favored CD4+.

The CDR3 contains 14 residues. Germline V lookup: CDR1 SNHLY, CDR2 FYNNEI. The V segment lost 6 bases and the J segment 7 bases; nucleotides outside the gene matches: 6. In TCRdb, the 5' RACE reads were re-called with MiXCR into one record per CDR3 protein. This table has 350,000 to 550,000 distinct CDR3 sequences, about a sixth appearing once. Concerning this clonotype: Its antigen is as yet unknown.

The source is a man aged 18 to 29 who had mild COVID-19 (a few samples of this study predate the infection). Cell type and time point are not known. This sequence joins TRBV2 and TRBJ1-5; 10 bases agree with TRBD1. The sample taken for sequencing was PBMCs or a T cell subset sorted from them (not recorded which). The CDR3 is CASSGTGAGQPQHF. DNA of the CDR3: TGTGCCAGCAGCGGGACAGGGGCCGGACAGCCCCAGCATTTT.